These T cell receptor beta chains were read from a single sample in a study of T cell changes during pregnancy in multiple sclerosis. Measured with immunoSEQ multiplex PCR; TCRdb has only the in-frame clones, and not every one. The sample includes some 3,400 clones, about nine tenths of them seen just once. This specimen was CD8+ T cells from peripheral blood mononuclear cells, taken in the first trimester of pregnancy. The source of these receptors is a female donor in good health, enrolled as a control in a pregnancy study. The CDR3 runs from the conserved cysteine through the conserved F or W. Fields, in order: D gene, clone size, V gene, J gene, CDR3 protein, CDR3 DNA. A D gene is named only where the DNA matches it firmly. Not all rows give a size; the values are once, few, many and, for expanded clones, a class.

>TRBD2|NA|TRBV5-1|TRBJ2-2
CASSSGLAGLTNTGELFF
TGCGCCAGCAGCTCGGGACTAGCGGGGCTCACGAACACCGGGGAGCTGTTTTTT
>NA|NA|TRBV4-3|TRBJ1-2
CASSQERDWDGYTF
TGCGCCAGCAGCCAAGAGCGGGATTGGGATGGCTACACCTTC
>TRBD1|large|TRBV6-1|TRBJ1-1
CASTLDRGGITEAFF
TGTGCCAGCACCTTGGACAGGGGTGGGATCACTGAAGCTTTCTTT
>TRBD2|NA|TRBV15|TRBJ2-2
CATSREPLAGDTGELFF
TGTGCCACCAGCAGAGAGCCCCTAGCGGGGGACACCGGGGAGCTGTTTTTT
>TRBD1|NA|TRBV6-5|TRBJ1-1
CASNPTGGRNTEAFF
TGTGCCAGCAACCCGACAGGGGGCAGGAACACTGAAGCTTTCTTT
>TRBD2|few|TRBV30|TRBJ2-3
CAWSPSGSADTQYF
TGTGCCTGGAGTCCTAGCGGGAGCGCAGATACGCAGTATTTT
>NA|NA|TRBV7-7|TRBJ1-1
CASSITANTEAFF
TGTGCTAGCAGCATTACAGCAAACACTGAAGCTTTCTTT
>NA|NA|TRBV7-8|TRBJ1-4
CASSPRQAMNEKLFF
TGTGCCAGCAGCCCGCGACAGGCTATGAATGAAAAACTGTTTTTT
>NA|NA|TRBV6-5|TRBJ2-7
CASSRPGTSYEQYF
TGTGCCAGCAGCCGTCCCGGGACAAGCTACGAGCAGTACTTC
>NA|NA|TRBV23-1|TRBJ1-1
CARRRTNTEAFF
TGCGCCAGGCGGCGAACGAACACTGAAGCTTTCTTT
>NA|NA|TRBV6-1|TRBJ2-7
CASSELAGASHEQYF
TGTGCCAGCAGTGAATTGGCAGGGGCTTCCCACGAGCAGTACTTC
>NA|NA|TRBV19|TRBJ1-2
CATLHRDKSGYTF
TGTGCCACCCTCCATCGGGATAAGAGTGGCTACACCTTC
>TRBD1|NA|TRBV6-1|TRBJ1-2
CASISGQGHYGYTF
TGTGCCAGCATTTCGGGACAGGGACACTATGGCTACACCTTC
>TRBD1|NA|TRBV5-6|TRBJ2-7
CASNRDRGSYEQYF
TGTGCCAGCAACCGGGACAGGGGTTCCTACGAGCAGTACTTC
>NA|once|TRBV28|TRBJ1-5
CASSLWGRPQHF
TGTGCCAGCAGTTTATGGGGCCGACCCCAGCATTTT
>NA|NA|TRBV5-4|TRBJ2-3
CASSLGGKISDTQYF
TGTGCCAGCAGCTTGGGAGGGAAGATTTCGGATACGCAGTATTTT
>TRBD2|NA|TRBV5-1|TRBJ2-7
CASSSTSGGYEQYF
TGCGCCAGCAGCTCTACTAGCGGGGGCTACGAGCAGTACTTC
>NA|NA|TRBV5-4|TRBJ2-7
CASSLTQNDYEQYF
TGTGCCAGCAGCTTAACACAAAACGACTACGAGCAGTACTTC
>NA|NA|TRBV27|TRBJ1-5
CASSPIGGVGQPQHF
TGTGCCAGCAGTCCGATAGGGGGGGTCGGTCAGCCCCAGCATTTT
>TRBD1|NA|TRBV2|TRBJ1-1
CASTATGTLNTEAFF
TGTGCCAGCACCGCGACAGGGACGTTGAACACTGAAGCTTTCTTT
>TRBD1|few|TRBV6-5|TRBJ2-5
CASSLQGWKTQYF
TGTGCCAGCAGTCTACAGGGGTGGAAGACCCAGTACTTC
>NA|NA|TRBV6-6|TRBJ1-1
CASSYSMGEAAFF
TGTGCCAGCAGTTACTCGATGGGGGAGGCAGCTTTCTTT
>TRBD2|NA|TRBV29-1|TRBJ2-1
CSVDSPLAGEQFF
TGCAGCGTTGACTCCCCCCTAGCGGGTGAGCAGTTCTTC
>TRBD1|NA|TRBV5-1|TRBJ2-7
CASSFSVGQGEHEQYF
TGCGCCAGCAGCTTTAGCGTCGGGCAGGGGGAACACGAGCAGTACTTC
>TRBD1|NA|TRBV4-1|TRBJ1-2
CASSPNRGTRFYGYTF
TGCGCCAGCAGCCCGAACAGGGGAACTAGGTTTTATGGCTACACCTTC
>NA|once|TRBV7-6|TRBJ1-5
CASSQGTQPQHF
TGTGCCAGCAGCCAGGGCACTCAGCCCCAGCATTTT
>TRBD2|NA|TRBV4-3|TRBJ2-7
CASSQQTSGASYEQYF
TGCGCCAGCAGCCAACAGACTAGCGGGGCCTCCTACGAGCAGTACTTC
>NA|NA|TRBV19|TRBJ2-5
CASSSVQGSWETQYF
TGTGCCAGTAGTAGTGTGCAGGGGTCGTGGGAGACCCAGTACTTC
>TRBD2|NA|TRBV7-2|TRBJ2-5
CASSTSGGWETQYF
TGTGCCAGCAGCACTAGCGGGGGATGGGAGACCCAGTACTTC
>NA|NA|TRBV9|TRBJ2-3
CTSSVETGITDTQYF
TGTACCAGCAGCGTAGAAACAGGGATCACAGATACGCAGTATTTT
>TRBD1|once|TRBV11-1|TRBJ1-2
CASSPPGQGYYGYTF
TGTGCCAGCAGCCCTCCGGGACAGGGCTACTATGGCTACACCTTC
>NA|NA|TRBV2|TRBJ1-5
CASSLSRTEFNQPQHF
TGTGCCAGCAGCCTCTCGCGAACAGAATTCAATCAGCCCCAGCATTTT
>TRBD2|NA|TRBV27|TRBJ2-7
CASRGYSGRSSYEQYF
TGTGCCAGCAGAGGATACAGCGGGAGGTCCTCCTACGAGCAGTACTTC
>TRBD1|NA|TRBV18|TRBJ1-6
CASSPPRTGNSPLHF
TGTGCCAGCTCTCCCCCGCGGACAGGGAATTCACCCCTCCACTTT
>NA|medium-sized|TRBV14|TRBJ2-7
CASSVMSGAEQYF
TGTGCCAGCAGCGTCATGTCAGGGGCCGAGCAGTACTTC
>NA|NA|TRBV19|TRBJ1-2
CASTIGSGYGYTF
TGTGCCAGTACCATCGGGTCGGGTTATGGCTACACCTTC
>NA|NA|TRBV29-1|TRBJ1-2
CSVGSESYGYTF
TGCAGCGTTGGGTCCGAGAGTTATGGCTACACCTTC
>NA|NA|TRBV9|TRBJ2-7
CASSVGLALAEQYF
TGTGCCAGCAGCGTAGGTCTAGCGCTTGCCGAGCAGTACTTC
>TRBD1|NA|TRBV29-1|TRBJ2-1
CSVGYQGQGGNEQFF
TGCAGCGTGGGATACCAAGGACAGGGTGGGAATGAGCAGTTCTTC
>TRBD1|NA|TRBV9|TRBJ1-2
CASSALVSQGGGYTF
TGTGCCAGCAGCGCACTTGTCTCACAGGGGGGAGGCTACACCTTC
>NA|NA|TRBV10-3|TRBJ1-6
CAISDGRGNSPLHF
TGTGCCATCAGTGATGGCAGGGGAAATTCACCCCTCCACTTT
>TRBD1|NA|TRBV13|TRBJ2-7
CASSQGGQDYEQYF
TGTGCCAGCAGCCAGGGGGGACAGGACTACGAGCAGTACTTC
>TRBD1|NA|TRBV5-1|TRBJ1-3
CASSGGTVGNTIYF
TGCGCCAGCAGCGGTGGGACAGTGGGAAACACCATATATTTT
>TRBD1|NA|TRBV5-6|TRBJ2-1
CASSPGQISYNEQFF
TGTGCCAGCAGCCCGGGACAGATCTCCTACAATGAGCAGTTCTTC
>NA|NA|TRBV2|TRBJ2-1
CASSGPGRATGNEQFF
TGTGCCAGCAGTGGGCCTGGGAGAGCGACGGGGAATGAGCAGTTCTTC
>TRBD1|NA|TRBV6-1|TRBJ2-2
CASPEGDRNTGELFF
TGTGCCAGCCCCGAGGGGGACAGGAACACCGGGGAGCTGTTTTTT
>NA|once|TRBV29-1|TRBJ1-1
CSVTPSVRNTEAFF
TGCAGCGTAACTCCCTCGGTTCGGAACACTGAAGCTTTCTTT
>NA|NA|TRBV10-3|TRBJ2-3
CAITGGGQGTDTQYF
TGTGCCATCACCGGGGGCGGACAGGGCACAGATACGCAGTATTTT
>TRBD2|NA|TRBV27|TRBJ2-7
CASSPSGTINEQYF
TGTGCCAGCTCGCCTAGCGGGACAATCAACGAGCAGTACTTC
>TRBD2|NA|TRBV9|TRBJ2-5
CASSVDGGSGGETQYF
TGTGCCAGCAGCGTAGATGGCGGGAGTGGCGGAGAGACCCAGTACTTC
>NA|NA|TRBV27|TRBJ1-4
CASSPAPNREKLFF
TGTGCCAGCAGTCCCGCCCCCAACCGGGAAAAACTGTTTTTT
>NA|NA|TRBV21-1|TRBJ2-7
CASSNPRTRGYEQYF
TGTGCCAGCAGCAATCCCCGGACCAGGGGATACGAGCAGTACTTC
>TRBD2|NA|TRBV6-4|TRBJ2-1
CASSDMGLAGGEQFF
TGTGCCAGCAGTGACATGGGACTAGCGGGGGGTGAGCAGTTCTTC
>NA|NA|TRBV27|TRBJ1-1
CASSLQANTEAFF
TGTGCCAGCAGTTTACAGGCCAACACTGAAGCTTTCTTT
>NA|NA|TRBV7-9|TRBJ1-1
CASSLAREAFEAFF
TGTGCCAGCAGCTTAGCCAGGGAAGCGTTTGAAGCTTTCTTT